This entry features one T cell receptor (beta chain) sequence. This entry comes from a study of cytomegalovirus exposure and HLA in healthy donors. Across the whole study: The Caucasian-associated ancestry cluster contained about 80% of the roughly 400 genotyped donors.

The CDR3 is made up of 13 amino acids. The V gene lost 0 bases and the J gene lost 7 bases, with 8 bases spanning the gap. Germline V gene lookup returns CDR1 SGHNT and CDR2 YYREEE (reference sequence). PCR amplification relied on 60 Vbeta primers (plus 13 Jbeta primers). Here immunoSEQ multiplex PCR was the method, and the copy in TCRdb shows in-frame clones only, minus some. Among a few hundred thousand clones listed, 80% to 90% were seen once. This cohort consisted of healthy bone marrow donors. V usage is TRBV5-4 and J usage is TRBJ2-1; D uncertain. Sequencing was done on a sample of PBMCs. The origin of this receptor is a young woman in good health and CMV-seronegative. CDR3 sequence: CASSLAAINEQFF. Written as DNA, the CDR3 is TGTGCCAGCAGCTTGGCCGCGATAAATGAGCAGTTCTTC.